This TCR beta chain originates from a study of blood T cell repertoires in COVID-19. Study information: Sample material is recorded as cDNA or gDNA derived from T cells, B-cell-depleted T cells, or PBMCs.

The data were produced by immunoSEQ multiplex PCR, yet TCRdb's version contains in-frame clones alone and is incomplete. This sample carries 190,000 or so clones, about nine tenths of them seen once, and the ten largest clones take 10%. The CDR3 is 17 amino acids. Losses at the gene ends were 1 base for V and 1 base for J; bases not matched to a gene: 6. Germline V CDR1 and CDR2: KGHDR, SFDVKD. Sample: PBMCs or T cells enriched from blood (not recorded which). The chain uses TRBV24-1 and TRBJ1-1, with TRBD1 matching over 9 bases. This receptor was identified in a man younger than 35 with acute COVID-19. The CDR3 nucleotides are TGTGCCACCAGTGATTTTTTGGCGGGACAGGGGAACACTGAAGCTTTCTTT. Residues: CATSDFLAGQGNTEAFF.